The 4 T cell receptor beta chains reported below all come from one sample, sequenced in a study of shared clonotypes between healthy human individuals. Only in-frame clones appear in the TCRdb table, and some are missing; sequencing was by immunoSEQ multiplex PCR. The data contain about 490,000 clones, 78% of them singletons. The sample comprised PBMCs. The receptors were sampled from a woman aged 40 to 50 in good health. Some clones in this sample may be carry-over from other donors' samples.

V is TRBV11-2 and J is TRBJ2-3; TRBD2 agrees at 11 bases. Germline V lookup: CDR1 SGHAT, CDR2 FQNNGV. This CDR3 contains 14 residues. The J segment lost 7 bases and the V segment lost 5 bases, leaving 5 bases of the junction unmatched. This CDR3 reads CASSRLAGRNTQYF. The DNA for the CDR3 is TGTGCCAGCAGCAGACTAGCGGGAAGGAATACGCAGTATTTT.

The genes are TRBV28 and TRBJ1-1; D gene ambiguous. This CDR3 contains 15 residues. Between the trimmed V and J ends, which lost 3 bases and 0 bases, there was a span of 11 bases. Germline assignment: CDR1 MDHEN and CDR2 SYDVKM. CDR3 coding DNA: TGTGCCAGCAGTTTGGCAGGCCGCATGAACACTGAAGCTTTCTTT. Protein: CASSLAGRMNTEAFF.

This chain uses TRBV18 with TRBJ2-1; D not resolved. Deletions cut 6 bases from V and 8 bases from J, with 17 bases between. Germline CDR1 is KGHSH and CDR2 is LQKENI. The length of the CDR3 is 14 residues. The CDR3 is CASSVRPRLYEQFF. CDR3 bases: TGTGCCAGCTCCGTACGACCGCGTCTGTATGAGCAGTTCTTC.

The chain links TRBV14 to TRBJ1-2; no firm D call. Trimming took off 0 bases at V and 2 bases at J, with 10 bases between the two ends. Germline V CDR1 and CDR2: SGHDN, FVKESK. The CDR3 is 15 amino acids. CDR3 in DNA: TGTGCCAGCAGCCAAGATAGGTTTCCAAACTATGGCTACACCTTC. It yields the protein CASSQDRFPNYGYTF.